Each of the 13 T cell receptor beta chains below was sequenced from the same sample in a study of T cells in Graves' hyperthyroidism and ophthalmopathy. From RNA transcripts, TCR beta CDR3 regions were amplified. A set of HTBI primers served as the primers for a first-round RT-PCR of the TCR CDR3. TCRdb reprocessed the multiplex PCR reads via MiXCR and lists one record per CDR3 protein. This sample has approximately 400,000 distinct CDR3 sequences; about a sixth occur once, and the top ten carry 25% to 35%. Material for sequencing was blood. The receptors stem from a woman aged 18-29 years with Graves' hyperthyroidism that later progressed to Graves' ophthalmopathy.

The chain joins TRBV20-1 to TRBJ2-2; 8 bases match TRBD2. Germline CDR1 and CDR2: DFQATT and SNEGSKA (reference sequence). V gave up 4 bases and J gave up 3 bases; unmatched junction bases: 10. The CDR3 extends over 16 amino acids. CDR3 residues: CSAKGRAGADTGELFF. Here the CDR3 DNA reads TGCAGTGCTAAAGGGCGAGCGGGGGCGGACACCGGGGAGCTGTTTTTT.

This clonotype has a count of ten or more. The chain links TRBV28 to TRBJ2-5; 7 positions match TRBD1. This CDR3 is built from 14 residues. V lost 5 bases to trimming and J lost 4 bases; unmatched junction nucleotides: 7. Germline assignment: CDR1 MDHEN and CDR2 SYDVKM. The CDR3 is CASSPTGRLETQYF. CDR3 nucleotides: TGTGCCAGCAGTCCGACAGGGCGATTAGAGACCCAGTACTTC.

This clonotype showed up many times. The CDR3 here is CASRPSGRAPDTQYF. CDR3 coding DNA: TGTGCCAGCAGACCTAGCGGGAGGGCCCCAGATACGCAGTATTTT. The chain employs TRBV11-2 and TRBJ2-3, with TRBD2 matching 12 bases. In germline, CDR1 is SGHAT, CDR2 FQNNGV. The trim removed 6 bases at V and 4 bases at J, leaving 5 bases unmatched. CDR3 size: 15 residues.

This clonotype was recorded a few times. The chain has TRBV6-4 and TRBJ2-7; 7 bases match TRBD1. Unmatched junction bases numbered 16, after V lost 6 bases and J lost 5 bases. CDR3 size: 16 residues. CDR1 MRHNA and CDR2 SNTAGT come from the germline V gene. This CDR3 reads CASRPLRVGGLNEQYF. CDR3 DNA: TGTGCCAGCAGGCCCCTCCGCGTAGGGGGCCTAAACGAGCAGTACTTC.

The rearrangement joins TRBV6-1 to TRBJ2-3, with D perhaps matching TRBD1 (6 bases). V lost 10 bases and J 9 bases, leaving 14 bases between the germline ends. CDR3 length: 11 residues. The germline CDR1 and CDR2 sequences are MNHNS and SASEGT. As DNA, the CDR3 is TGTGCCACCGTGGGACACCTAACGCAGTATTTT. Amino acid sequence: CATVGHLTQYF.

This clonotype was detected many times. The CDR3 nucleotides are TGTGCCAGCGGAGGACAGGGGGCCTACGAGCAGTACTTC. This encodes CASGGQGAYEQYF. The chain employs TRBV7-9 and TRBJ2-7, with TRBD1 matching over 10 bases. Per germline, CDR1 SEHNR and CDR2 FQNEAQ (reference sequence). CDR3 size: 13 residues. With V trimmed by 8 bases and J by 2 bases, 3 bases remained unmatched.

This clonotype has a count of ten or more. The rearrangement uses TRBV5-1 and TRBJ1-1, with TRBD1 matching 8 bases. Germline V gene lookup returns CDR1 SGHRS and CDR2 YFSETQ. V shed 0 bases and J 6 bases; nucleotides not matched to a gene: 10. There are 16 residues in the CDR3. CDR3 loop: CASSLGQGLPSSEAFF. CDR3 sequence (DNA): TGCGCCAGCAGCTTGGGACAGGGGTTACCCAGTTCTGAAGCTTTCTTT.

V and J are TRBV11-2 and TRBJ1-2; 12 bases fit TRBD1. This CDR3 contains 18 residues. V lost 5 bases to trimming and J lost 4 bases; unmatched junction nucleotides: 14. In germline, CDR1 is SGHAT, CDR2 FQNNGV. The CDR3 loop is CASSPGQGAPGGVYGYTF. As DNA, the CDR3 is TGTGCCAGCAGCCCGGGACAGGGGGCCCCTGGTGGAGTCTATGGCTACACCTTC.

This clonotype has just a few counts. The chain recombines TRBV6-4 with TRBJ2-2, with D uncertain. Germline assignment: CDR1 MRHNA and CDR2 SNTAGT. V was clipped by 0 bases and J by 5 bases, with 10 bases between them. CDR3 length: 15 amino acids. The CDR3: CASSDSSAPTGELFF. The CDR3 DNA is TGTGCCAGCAGTGACTCGTCGGCGCCTACCGGGGAGCTGTTTTTT.

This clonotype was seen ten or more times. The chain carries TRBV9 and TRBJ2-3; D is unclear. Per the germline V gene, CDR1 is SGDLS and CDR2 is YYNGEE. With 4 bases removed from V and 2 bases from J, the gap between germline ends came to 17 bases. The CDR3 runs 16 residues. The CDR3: CASSLRSGRNTDTQYF. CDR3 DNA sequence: TGTGCCAGCAGCCTGAGATCAGGACGGAACACAGATACGCAGTATTTT.

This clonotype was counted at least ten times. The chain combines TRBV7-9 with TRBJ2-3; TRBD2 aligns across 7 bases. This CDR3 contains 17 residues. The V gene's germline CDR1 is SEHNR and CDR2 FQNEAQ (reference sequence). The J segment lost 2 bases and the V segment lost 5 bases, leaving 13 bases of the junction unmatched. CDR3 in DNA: TGTGCCAGCAGCGCCCGACTAGCCGTCACCCTCACAGATACGCAGTATTTT. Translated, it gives CASSARLAVTLTDTQYF.

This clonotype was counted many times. The CDR3 DNA sequence: TGTGCCAGCACCAACGGGGATACTGAGCAGTTCTTC. Translating gives CASTNGDTEQFF. The gene calls are TRBV2 and TRBJ2-1, with D tentatively TRBD2 (5 bases). The CDR3 runs 12 residues. Trimming took 7 bases from V and 9 from J, leaving 13 bases between them. From germline, CDR1 is SNHLY and CDR2 FYNNEI. The complete variable domain, with remaining parts taken from reference TRBV2 and TRBJ2-1, reads EPEVTQTPSHQVTQMGQEVILRCVPISNHLYFYWYRQILGQKVEFLVSFYNNEISEKSEIFDDQFSVERPDGSNFTLKIRSTKLEDSAMYFCASTNGDTEQFFGPGTRLTVL.

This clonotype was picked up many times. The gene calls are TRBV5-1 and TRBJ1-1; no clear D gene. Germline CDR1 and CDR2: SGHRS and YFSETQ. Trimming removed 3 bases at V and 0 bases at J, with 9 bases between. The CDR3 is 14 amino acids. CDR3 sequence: CASSYRTLNTEAFF. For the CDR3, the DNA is TGCGCCAGCAGCTACAGAACCTTGAACACTGAAGCTTTCTTT.